Following are 2 T cell receptor beta chains from one sample sequenced in a study of T cell responses to AZD1222 COVID-19 vaccine. Data came from immunoSEQ multiplex PCR; TCRdb stores just in-frame clones and leaves some out. The sample lists more than 85,000 clones; approximately 91% were seen once. The specimen was peripheral blood, collected on day 0 of AZD1222 vaccination. These receptors were collected from an adult in good health.

In DNA form, the CDR3 reads TGTGCCAGTCCACCCGTGAAGAGTAATTCACCCCTCCACTTT. Translation: CASPPVKSNSPLHF. This sequence joins TRBV19 and TRBJ1-6; D not resolved. The CDR3 consists of 14 residues. From germline, CDR1 is LNHDA and CDR2 SQIVND (reference sequence). Deletions cut 8 bases from V and 6 bases from J, with 14 bases between. Full variable domain (remainder filled in from reference TRBV19 and TRBJ1-6): DGGITQSPKYLFRKEGQNVTLSCEQNLNHDAMYWYRQDPGQGLRLIYYSQIVNDFQKGDIAEGYSVSREKKESFPLTVTSAQKNPTAFYLCASPPVKSNSPLHFGNGTRLTVT.

J is TRBJ1-4 and V is TRBV9; TRBD1 is a possible D gene (5 bases). The V gene's germline CDR1 is SGDLS and CDR2 YYNGEE. The CDR3 length is 12 residues. Trimming removed 8 bases from V and 8 bases from J, with 13 bases in between. This chain's CDR3 is CASGRVGEKLFF. The CDR3 region has the DNA TGTGCCAGTGGCAGGGTTGGCGAAAAACTGTTTTTT. The whole variable domain, remainder taken from reference TRBV9 and TRBJ1-4, is DSGVTQTPKHLITATGQRVTLRCSPRSGDLSVYWYQQSLDQGLQFLIQYYNGEERAKGNILERFSAQQFPDLHSELNLSSLELGDSALYFCASGRVGEKLFFGSGTQLSVL.